The T cell receptor (beta chain) described here comes from a study of T cells expressing NK-cell markers. Study background: HCMV seropositivity characterized seven of the eight sequenced donors, and seronegativity one.

TCRdb reprocessed the 5' RACE reads, keeping one entry per CDR3 protein, no DNA. The table gives over 150,000 distinct CDR3 sequences; the top ten clones make up around 35% of it. The material sequenced was blood T cells: a sorted CD56 or NKG2C T cell subset, CD4+ or CD8+ T cells, or bulk PBMC T cells (not recorded which). This receptor was taken from a woman aged 45-65 years in good health.

The CDR3 loop reads CASSSTDRGYYEQYF. This chain connects TRBV27 to TRBJ2-7; TCRdb proposes TRBD1, but this gene call is untestable without DNA. This CDR3 comprises 15 residues. Germline assignment: CDR1 MNHEY and CDR2 SMNVEV (reference sequence).